This T cell receptor beta chain comes out of a study of Ad26.COV2.S vaccination and SARS-CoV-2 variants. In the study overall: A COV1001 Ad26.COV2.S trial-arm participant provided the sample.

About this clone itself: Its specificity is not known.

TCRdb's copy holds only in-frame clones and misses some; the assay was immunoSEQ multiplex PCR. The sample gives fewer than 900,000 clones, roughly nine tenths of which show up once; about 1.5% is in the top ten. The treatment here: some 19 received Ad26.COV2.S at low or high dose, single or two shots; several received placebo; per-sample allocation not given. Collection of samples fell on day 63 after the first vaccine or placebo injection. In Boston, the donor was an adult between 18-55 years of age. Ad26 vector vaccine expressed Wuhan-strain SARS-CoV-2 spike. Findings and caveats of the study: Vaccinated and placebo-treated recipients had similar non-spike TCR breadth.

This sample comprised peripheral blood, obtained in a trial of Ad26.COV2.S vaccine versus placebo. The receptor's source is a person aged 18-65 years who received the Ad26.COV2.S COVID-19 vaccine or a placebo.

The CDR3 region has the DNA TGTGCCAGCAGCTTAGATCAGTTTTCACGCTCAGCTTTCTTT. Encoded protein: CASSLDQFSRSAFF. The V gene is TRBV7-2, the J gene TRBJ1-1; D not certain. This CDR3 is 14 amino acids long. Looked up from germline, CDR1 is SGHTA and CDR2 is FQGNSA. Trimming left V 1 base short and J 10 bases short, with 16 bases between.